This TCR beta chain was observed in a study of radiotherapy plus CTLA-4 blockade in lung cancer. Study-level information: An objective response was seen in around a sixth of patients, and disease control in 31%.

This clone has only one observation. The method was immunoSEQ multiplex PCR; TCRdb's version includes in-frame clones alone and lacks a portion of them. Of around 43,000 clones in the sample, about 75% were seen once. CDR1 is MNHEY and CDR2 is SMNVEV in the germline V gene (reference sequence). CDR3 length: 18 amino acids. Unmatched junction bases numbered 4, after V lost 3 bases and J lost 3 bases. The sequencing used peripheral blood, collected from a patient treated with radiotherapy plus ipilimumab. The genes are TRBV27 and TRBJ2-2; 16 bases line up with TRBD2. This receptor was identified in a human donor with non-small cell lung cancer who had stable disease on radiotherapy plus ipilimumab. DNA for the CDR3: TGTGCCAGCAGTTTGAAGGGACTAGCGGGGGGGTACACCGGGGAGCTGTTTTTT. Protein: CASSLKGLAGGYTGELFF.